A selection of T cell receptor beta chains follows, all from one sample in a study. TCRdb used MiXCR to reprocess the 5' RACE reads, holding one entry per CDR3 protein. The data hold fewer than 80,000 distinct CDR3 sequences, with roughly 23% observed a single time. The source material was memory CD4+ T cells sorted from a lymph node. The receptors derive from a female donor with breast cancer. CDR3s include the opening cysteine and the closing phenylalanine or tryptophan. A D gene is named only where the DNA matches it firmly. For some rows the clone size is stated as once, few or many, or as a class when expanded; others skip it.

>TRBV12-3/TRBV12-4|TRBD1|TRBJ1-2|many
TGTGCCAGCACCCCAACTCCGGGACAGGGGGCTAGTGGCTACACCTTC
CASTPTPGQGASGYTF
>TRBV29-1|-|TRBJ2-1|many
TGCAGCGTTGAAGATGGGATCGGGCAGTTCTTC
CSVEDGIGQFF
>TRBV7-2|-|TRBJ2-3|few
TGTGCCAGCAGCCGCCCCCCGGGGGAGGCAGATACGCAGTATTTT
CASSRPPGEADTQYF
>TRBV29-1|-|TRBJ2-3|many
TGCAGCGTTGAAGATACGGCGACTAGCACAGATACGCAGTATTTT
CSVEDTATSTDTQYF
>TRBV5-1|TRBD2|TRBJ2-7|few
TGCGCCAGCAGCTTGGGAAAGCGGGGGGGTACCTACGAGCAGTACTTC
CASSLGKRGGTYEQYF
>TRBV28|-|TRBJ1-6|many
TGTGCAGCAGGCGGGATTGGGTATAATTCACCCCTCCACTTT
CAAGGIGYNSPLHF
>TRBV6-6|-|TRBJ2-5|few
TGTGCCAGCAGTTACTCGATTACTACCGGAGGACAAGAGACCCAGTACTTC
CASSYSITTGGQETQYF
>TRBV7-8|-|TRBJ1-5|few
TGTGCCAGCAGCTCATTTGGACGGAGATTAAGGGGCAATCAGCCCCAGCGTTTT
CASSSFGRRLRGNQPQRF
>TRBV12-3/TRBV12-4|-|TRBJ2-1|medium-sized
TGTGCCAGCAGTCCGAGTTCTCGCTCTACCAATGAGCAGTTCTTC
CASSPSSRSTNEQFF
>TRBV7-3|-|TRBJ2-1|many
TGTGCCAGCAGCCCCCACAGGGACAATGAGCAGTTCTTC
CASSPHRDNEQFF
>TRBV20-1|TRBD2|TRBJ2-1|-
TGCAGTGCTAGAGGGGCGAGCGGGAGTGACAATGAGCAGTTCTTC
CSARGASGSDNEQFF